This T cell receptor beta chain emerged from a study of blood T cell repertoires in COVID-19. About the study: Both acute and convalescent COVID-19 samples were obtained from the United States, Italy and Spain. PBMCs, B-cell-depleted T cells, or T cells provided the cDNA or gDNA that made up the material.

Germline lookup yields CDR1 MNHEY and CDR2 SMNVEV (reference sequence). The length of the CDR3 is 12 residues. The V gene lost 8 bases and the J gene lost 7 bases, with 14 bases spanning the gap. In the original processing: For nucleated cells, counts were estimated from reference gene primer amplification. Sequencing used immunoSEQ multiplex PCR; TCRdb keeps in-frame clones, though not all of them. The D gene and trimming were derived from the DNA, and the V and J assignments and clone size from that table. The sample holds roughly 150,000 clones, approximately 80% seen once. This TCR came from a man aged 55 to 70 with acute or convalescent COVID-19. The specimen was peripheral blood. This chain uses TRBV27 with TRBJ1-2; possibly TRBD1 for D (5 bases). The CDR3: CASGLGPRGYTF. The CDR3 region has the DNA TGTGCCAGCGGATTGGGGCCGCGTGGCTACACCTTC.